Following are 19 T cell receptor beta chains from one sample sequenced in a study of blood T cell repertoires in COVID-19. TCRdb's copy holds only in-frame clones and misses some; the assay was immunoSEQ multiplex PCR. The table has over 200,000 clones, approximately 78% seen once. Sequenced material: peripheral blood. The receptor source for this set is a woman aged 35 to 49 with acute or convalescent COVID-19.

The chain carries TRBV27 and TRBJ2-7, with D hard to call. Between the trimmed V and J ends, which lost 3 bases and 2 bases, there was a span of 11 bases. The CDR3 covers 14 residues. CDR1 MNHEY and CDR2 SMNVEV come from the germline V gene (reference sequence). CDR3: CASSFGYGPYEQYF. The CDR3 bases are TGTGCCAGCAGTTTCGGGTACGGTCCCTACGAGCAGTACTTC.

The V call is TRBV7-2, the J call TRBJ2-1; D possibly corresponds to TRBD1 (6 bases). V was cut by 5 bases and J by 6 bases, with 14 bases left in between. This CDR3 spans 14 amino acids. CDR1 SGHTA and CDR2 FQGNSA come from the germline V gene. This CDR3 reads CASSPWGPGNEQFF. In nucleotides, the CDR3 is TGTGCCAGCAGCCCTTGGGGGCCCGGCAATGAGCAGTTCTTC.

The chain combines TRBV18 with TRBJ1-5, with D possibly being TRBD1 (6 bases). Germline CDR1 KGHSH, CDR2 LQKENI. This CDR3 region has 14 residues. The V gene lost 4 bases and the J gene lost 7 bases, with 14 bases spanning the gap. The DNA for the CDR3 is TGTGCCAGCTCACAAAAACAGGGTGAGCAGCCCCAGCATTTT. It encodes CASSQKQGEQPQHF.

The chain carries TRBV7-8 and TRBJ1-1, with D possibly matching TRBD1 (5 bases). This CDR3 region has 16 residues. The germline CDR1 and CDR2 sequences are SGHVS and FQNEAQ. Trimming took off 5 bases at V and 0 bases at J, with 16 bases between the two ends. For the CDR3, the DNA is TGTGCCAGCAGCGGCTCGACAGCCACGGTGAACACTGAAGCTTTCTTT. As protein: CASSGSTATVNTEAFF.

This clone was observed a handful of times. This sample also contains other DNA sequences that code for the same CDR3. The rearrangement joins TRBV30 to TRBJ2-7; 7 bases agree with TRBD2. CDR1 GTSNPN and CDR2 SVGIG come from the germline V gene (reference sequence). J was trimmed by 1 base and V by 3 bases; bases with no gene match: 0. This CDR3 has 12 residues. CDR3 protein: CAWRGGSYEQYF. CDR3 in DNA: TGTGCCTGGAGGGGGGGGTCCTACGAGCAGTACTTC.

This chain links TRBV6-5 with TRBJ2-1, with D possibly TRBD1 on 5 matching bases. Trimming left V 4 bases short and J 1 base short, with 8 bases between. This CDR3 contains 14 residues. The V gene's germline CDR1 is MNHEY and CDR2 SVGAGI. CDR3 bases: TGTGCCAGCAGTTCCCCAGGGTCCTACAATGAGCAGTTCTTC. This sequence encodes CASSSPGSYNEQFF.

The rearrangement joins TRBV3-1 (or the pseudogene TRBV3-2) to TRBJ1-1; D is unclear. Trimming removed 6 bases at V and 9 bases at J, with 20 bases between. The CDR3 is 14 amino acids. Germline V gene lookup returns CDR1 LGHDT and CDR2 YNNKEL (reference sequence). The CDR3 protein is CASRGLDGIPQAFF. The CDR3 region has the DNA TGTGCCAGCAGGGGGTTAGACGGGATCCCCCAAGCTTTCTTT.

As DNA, the CDR3 is TGTGCCAGCAGCCGAGGACACCCTAGCAATCAGCCCCAGCATTTT. This gives the protein CASSRGHPSNQPQHF. The V gene is TRBV5-8, the J gene TRBJ1-5; maybe TRBD1 (5 bases). This CDR3 has 15 residues. V was clipped by 4 bases and J by 0 bases, with 11 bases between them. Germline assignment: CDR1 SGHTS and CDR2 YDEGEE.

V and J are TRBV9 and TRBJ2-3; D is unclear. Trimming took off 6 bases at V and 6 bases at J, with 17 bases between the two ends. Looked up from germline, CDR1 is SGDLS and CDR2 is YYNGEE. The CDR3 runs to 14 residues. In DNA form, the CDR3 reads TGTGCCAGCACTCCCGAAATTCGGGTGGATACGCAGTATTTT. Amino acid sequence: CASTPEIRVDTQYF.

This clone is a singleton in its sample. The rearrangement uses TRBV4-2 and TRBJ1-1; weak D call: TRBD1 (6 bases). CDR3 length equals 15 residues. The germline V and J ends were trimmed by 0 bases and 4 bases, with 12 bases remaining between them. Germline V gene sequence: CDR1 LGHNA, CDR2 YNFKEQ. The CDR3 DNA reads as TGTGCCAGCAGCCAAGATCCGCAGGGGATCACTGAAGCTTTCTTT. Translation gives CASSQDPQGITEAFF.

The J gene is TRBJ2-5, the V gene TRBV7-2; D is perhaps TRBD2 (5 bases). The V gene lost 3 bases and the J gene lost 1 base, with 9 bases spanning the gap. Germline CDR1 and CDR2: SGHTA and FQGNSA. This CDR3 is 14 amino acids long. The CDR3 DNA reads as TGTGCCAGCAGCTTTCACGGGGTCCAAGAGACCCAGTACTTC. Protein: CASSFHGVQETQYF.

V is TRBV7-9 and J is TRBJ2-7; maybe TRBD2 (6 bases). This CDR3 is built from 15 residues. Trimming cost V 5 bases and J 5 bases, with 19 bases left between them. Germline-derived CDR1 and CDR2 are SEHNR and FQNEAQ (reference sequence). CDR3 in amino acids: CASSLSGTGLNEQYF. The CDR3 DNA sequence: TGTGCCAGCAGCCTCTCCGGGACGGGACTCAACGAGCAGTACTTC. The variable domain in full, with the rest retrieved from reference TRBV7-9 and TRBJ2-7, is DTGVSQNPRHKITKRGQNVTFRCDPISEHNRLYWYRQTLGQGPEFLTYFQNEAQLEKSRLLSDRFSAERPKGSFSTLEIQRTEQGDSAMYLCASSLSGTGLNEQYFGPGTRLTVT.

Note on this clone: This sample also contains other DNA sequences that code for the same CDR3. In DNA form, the CDR3 reads TGTGCCAGCAGTTTAACGGAGACCTACGAGCAGTACTTC. Protein product: CASSLTETYEQYF. The chain joins TRBV12-3 or TRBV12-4 to TRBJ2-7; D not resolved. Deletions cut 2 bases from V and 2 bases from J, with 7 bases between. CDR3 length: 13 residues.

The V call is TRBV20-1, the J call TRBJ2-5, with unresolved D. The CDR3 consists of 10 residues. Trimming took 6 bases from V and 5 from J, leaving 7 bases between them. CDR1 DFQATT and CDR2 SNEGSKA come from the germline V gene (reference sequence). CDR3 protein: CSAFLETQYF. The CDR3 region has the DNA TGCAGTGCATTCTTGGAGACCCAGTACTTC.

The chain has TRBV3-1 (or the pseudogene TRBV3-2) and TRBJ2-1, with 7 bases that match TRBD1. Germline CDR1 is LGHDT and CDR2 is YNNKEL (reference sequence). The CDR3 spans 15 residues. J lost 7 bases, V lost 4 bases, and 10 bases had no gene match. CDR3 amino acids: CASSPRRGGRNEQFF. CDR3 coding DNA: TGTGCCAGCAGCCCAAGGCGAGGGGGCCGTAATGAGCAGTTCTTC.

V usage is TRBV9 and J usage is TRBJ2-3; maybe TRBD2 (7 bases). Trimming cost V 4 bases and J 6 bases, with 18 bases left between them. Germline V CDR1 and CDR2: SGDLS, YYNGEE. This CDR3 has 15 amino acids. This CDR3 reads CASSPRGGGYDTQYF. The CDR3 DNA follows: TGTGCCAGCAGCCCTAGAGGGGGGGGATACGATACGCAGTATTTT.

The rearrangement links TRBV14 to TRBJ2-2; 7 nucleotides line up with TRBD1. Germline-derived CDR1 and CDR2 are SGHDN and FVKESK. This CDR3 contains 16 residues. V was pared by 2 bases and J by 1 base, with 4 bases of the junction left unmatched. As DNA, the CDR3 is TGTGCCAGCAGCCAATTCCGGGACAGGAACACCGGGGAGCTGTTTTTT. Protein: CASSQFRDRNTGELFF.

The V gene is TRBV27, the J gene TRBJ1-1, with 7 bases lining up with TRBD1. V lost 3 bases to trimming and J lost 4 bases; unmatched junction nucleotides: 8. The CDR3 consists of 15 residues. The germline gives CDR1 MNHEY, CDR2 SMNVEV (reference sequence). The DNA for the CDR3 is TGTGCCAGCAGTTTCCCGGGACAGAGGGGCACTGAAGCTTTCTTT. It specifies CASSFPGQRGTEAFF.

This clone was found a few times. CDR3 sequence (DNA): TGTGCCACCGAGACCCCGGGGAGAACAGATACGCAGTATTTT. It yields the protein CATETPGRTDTQYF. The J gene is TRBJ2-3, the V gene TRBV19; the D gene is possibly TRBD2 (5 bases). The CDR3 covers 14 residues. The V end lost 10 bases, the J end lost 3 bases, and 17 bases lay between the germline ends. CDR1 is LNHDA and CDR2 is SQIVND in the germline V gene (reference sequence).